This entry is about one T cell receptor (beta chain). Its cognate antigen is unknown. Assembly of TCR beta libraries relied on iRepertoire HTBI primers together with Arm-PCR of CDR3 regions. TCRdb reprocessed the multiplex PCR reads via MiXCR and lists one record per CDR3 protein. The sample includes over 650,000 distinct CDR3 sequences, 25% to 35% seen only once; the top ten take around 40%. This entry is derived from a study of regulatory T cells in long-lasting Graves disease. Study findings and constraints: Persistent cases of Graves' showed reduced TCR diversity relative to newly diagnosed patients. Repertoires from persistent disease leaned toward TRBV28, TRBJ1-2 and TRBJ2-5.

Stated time point: persistent/refractory GD, antithyroid drugs over 5 years with positive TRAb. RNA from PBMCs was the source of the TCR library. CDR1 and CDR2 from the germline V gene are GTSNPN and SVGIG (reference sequence). With V trimmed by 1 base and J by 5 bases, 13 bases remained unmatched. The CDR3 is 16 amino acids. The sequence was collected from a female donor with Graves disease. This specimen was peripheral blood mononuclear cells (PBMCs), taken when the disease was refractory, from a patient treated with antithyroid drugs. This chain joins TRBV30 and TRBJ2-7; the match to TRBD2 covers 8 bases. For the CDR3, the DNA is TGTGCCTGGAGTGCCGGGAGCGGGAGACCCACTCACGAGCAGTACTTC. It is translated as CAWSAGSGRPTHEQYF. Complete variable domain (other parts from reference TRBV30 and TRBJ2-7): SQTIHQWPATLVQPVGSPLSLECTVEGTSNPNLYWYRQAAGRGLQLLFYSVGIGQISSEVPQNLSASRPQDRQFILSSKKLLLSDSGFYLCAWSAGSGRPTHEQYFGPGTRLTVT.